The sequence of this T cell receptor beta chain was determined in a study of blood T cell repertoires in COVID-19. Study-level background: COVID-19 samples from acute and convalescent phases originated in the United States, Italy and Spain. T cells, B-cell-depleted T cells, or PBMCs provided the cDNA or gDNA that served as material.

Per the authors' pipeline: By means of reference gene primer amplification, nucleated cell counts were estimated. Profiling relied on immunoSEQ multiplex PCR, and the TCRdb table lists in-frame clones only, not all of them. That table furnishes V, J and clone size, whereas the DNA furnished D and trimming. The data contain 300,000 to 450,000 clones, 81% of them seen just once; the ten biggest clones take up 1.1%. Looked up from germline, CDR1 is ENHRY and CDR2 is SYGVKD. This CDR3 comprises 14 residues. Trimming cost V 6 bases and J 3 bases; bases outside gene matches: 3. This TCR derives from a human donor with acute or convalescent COVID-19. The donor label of this sample is uncertain. The chain uses TRBV10-3 and TRBJ1-5; 9 positions agree with TRBD1. The sample was peripheral blood. DNA of the CDR3: TGTGCCATCAGGCGGACAGGGGACAATCAGCCCCAGCATTTT. It specifies CAIRRTGDNQPQHF.